This record looks at one T cell receptor beta chain sequence and its context. Its antigen is still unknown. The read is 3 residues too short to cover the CDR3 end, so that end is filled in from the germline J gene. This sample was included in a study of T cell clonality in common variable immunodeficiency. Study-level findings and limits: What drives increased CVID clonality needs T cell subpopulation sequencing. CVID subjects shared fewer TCRbeta clones than healthy controls did. Common variable immunodeficiency TCR beta sequences reportedly had fewer deletions and N-nucleotide insertions.

Sequencing was performed with immunoSEQ multiplex PCR; in TCRdb, only in-frame clones are kept and a portion is missing. The sample shows 28,000 or so clones, no singletons; the ten largest hold approximately 22%. Aged about 8 to 64 years, CVID subjects averaged approximately 38 years old. Patients and controls were mostly of Caucasian heritage. V was trimmed by 4 bases and J by 6 bases, leaving 16 bases between them. In germline, CDR1 is PRHDT, CDR2 FYEKMQ (reference sequence). The CDR3 totals 14 residues. The sequence was collected from a human donor with common variable immunodeficiency. The sample taken for sequencing was peripheral blood mononuclear cells. The gene calls are TRBV13 and TRBJ2-7, with D possibly TRBD1 on 6 matching bases. CDR3 DNA (partial): TGTGCCAGCAGCTCCGGACAGTACGCGGGCGAG. This codes for CASSSGQYAGE. The complete CDR3 protein is CASSSGQYAGEQYF.